Each of the 19 T cell receptor beta chains below was sequenced from the same sample in a study of shared clonotypes between healthy human individuals. Generated by immunoSEQ multiplex PCR, the TCRdb table keeps only in-frame clones and is missing some. This table has under 2.5 million clones, 80% to 95% appearing once. Sequencing used naive CD4+ T cells from PBMCs. Subset given: CD45RA+ positively selected. The receptors stem from a man aged 18 to 29 in good health. Some clones in this sample may be carry-over from other donors' samples.

This clone appeared a single time. This chain connects TRBV6-1 to TRBJ2-5; TRBD1 matches at 8 bases. The V gene end was trimmed by 4 bases and the J gene end by 4 bases; junction bases not matched to a gene: 8. Germline V gene sequence: CDR1 MNHNS, CDR2 SASEGT. The CDR3 sequence is 15 residues long. CDR3 coding DNA: TGTGCCAGCAGTGCTGACAGGGGACGCTTAGAGACCCAGTACTTC. Protein: CASSADRGRLETQYF.

This chain uses TRBV5-1 with TRBJ1-4, with D possibly being TRBD1 (5 bases). Germline CDR1 and CDR2: SGHRS and YFSETQ. Trimming left V 4 bases short and J 4 bases short, with 11 bases between. This CDR3 has 14 amino acids. CDR3 bases: TGCGCCAGCAGCCCGACAGATATTAATGAAAAACTGTTTTTT. Translated: CASSPTDINEKLFF.

The chain employs TRBV28 and TRBJ1-1; perhaps TRBD1 as D (6 bases). V was pared by 5 bases and J by 1 base, with 17 bases between. Germline V gene data show CDR1 as MDHEN and CDR2 as SYDVKM. The CDR3 consists of 16 residues. In nucleotides, the CDR3 is TGTGCCAGCAGTATACCCCGGGGGGCAGGGAACACTGAAGCTTTCTTT. This sequence encodes CASSIPRGAGNTEAFF.

The chain recombines TRBV28 with TRBJ2-7, with 10 bases aligning to TRBD2. This CDR3 contains 16 residues. V lost 4 bases, J lost 0 bases, and 6 bases stayed unmatched. Germline loops: CDR1 MDHEN, CDR2 SYDVKM. The CDR3 nucleotides are TGTGCCAGCAGTTCACCAGCGGGAGGGCCCTCCTACGAGCAGTACTTC. Translation: CASSSPAGGPSYEQYF. The complete variable domain, with remaining parts taken from reference TRBV28 and TRBJ2-7, reads DVKVTQSSRYLVKRTGEKVFLECVQDMDHENMFWYRQDPGLGLRLIYFSYDVKMKEKGDIPEGYSVSREKKERFSLILESASTNQTSMYLCASSSPAGGPSYEQYFGPGTRLTVT.

The genes are TRBV29-1 and TRBJ2-7, with D unclear. Germline CDR1 reads SQVTM; CDR2 reads ANQGSEA. V dropped 6 bases and J dropped 4 bases, with 16 bases sitting between them. The CDR3 consists of 13 residues. Here the CDR3 DNA reads TGCAGCGTGATGACTCGACACACATACGAGCAGTACTTC. Translating gives CSVMTRHTYEQYF.

The CDR3 DNA reads TGTGCCAGCAGCCCCCGTTCCGTTCGGACCCAGTACTTC. Residues: CASSPRSVRTQYF. This chain links TRBV13 with TRBJ2-5; D uncertain. The CDR3 spans 13 residues. Germline CDR1 is PRHDT and CDR2 is FYEKMQ (reference sequence). Trimming pared 5 bases from V and 7 bases from J, leaving 14 bases between.

V gene TRBV7-9 combines with J gene TRBJ1-1; D unclear. The CDR3 is made up of 12 amino acids. Trimming stripped 1 base from V and 11 bases from J, with 11 bases between. In germline, CDR1 is SEHNR, CDR2 FQNEAQ (reference sequence). The chain's CDR3 is CASSLVGSTAFF. DNA for the CDR3: TGTGCCAGCAGCTTAGTGGGGTCCACGGCTTTCTTT.

The J gene is TRBJ2-3, the V gene TRBV7-9; D may be TRBD2 (6 bases). In germline, CDR1 is SEHNR, CDR2 FQNEAQ (reference sequence). This CDR3 is 14 amino acids long. V was shortened by 9 bases and J by 0 bases, with 13 bases between the two germline ends. DNA for the CDR3: TGTGCCAGTAAGGTGGGAGGAAGCACAGATACGCAGTATTTT. Translating gives CASKVGGSTDTQYF.

Here the CDR3 reads CASSSGWTGSTGYGYTF. The CDR3 DNA reads as TGTGCCAGCAGCTCCGGTTGGACAGGGAGTACTGGCTATGGCTACACCTTC. V is TRBV5-4 and J is TRBJ1-2; 8 nucleotides align to TRBD1. After removal of 3 bases from V and 4 bases from J, the junction contained 14 bases not matched to a gene. Germline V gene sequence: CDR1 SGHNT, CDR2 YYREEE (reference sequence). The CDR3 contains 17 residues.

The chain links TRBV25-1 to TRBJ2-7, with 10 bases matching TRBD2. V was pared by 2 bases and J by 2 bases, with 12 bases of the junction left unmatched. CDR3 length: 18 residues. Per the germline V gene, CDR1 is MGHDK and CDR2 is SYGVNS. CDR3 residues: CASSELPPGLAGAYEQYF. DNA of the CDR3: TGTGCCAGCAGTGAACTACCCCCCGGGCTAGCGGGAGCCTACGAGCAGTACTTC.

This clone was detected only a few times. The chain combines TRBV5-4 with TRBJ2-2, with D possibly TRBD2 on 6 matching bases. The CDR3 extends over 16 amino acids. Germline V lookup: CDR1 SGHNT, CDR2 YYREEE (reference sequence). V was cut by 0 bases and J by 2 bases, with 11 bases left in between. The chain's CDR3 is CASSLEQGGNTGELFF. In DNA, the CDR3 is TGTGCCAGCAGCTTGGAGCAGGGAGGAAACACCGGGGAGCTGTTTTTT.

V and J are TRBV5-1 and TRBJ2-7; 9 nucleotides align to TRBD2. CDR1 SGHRS and CDR2 YFSETQ come from the germline V gene. V shed 4 bases, J shed 7 bases, and the junction held 6 bases outside the gene matches. The CDR3 loop spans 13 amino acids. This CDR3 is CASSLAGPWEQYF. CDR3 nucleotides: TGCGCCAGCAGCCTAGCGGGACCTTGGGAGCAGTACTTC.

This chain uses TRBV18 with TRBJ2-1; D may be TRBD1 (6 bases). The V gene's germline CDR1 is KGHSH and CDR2 LQKENI. The CDR3 loop spans 15 amino acids. V lost 1 base and J 4 bases, leaving 11 bases between the germline ends. The CDR3 bases are TGTGCCAGCTCACCACGAAACAGGGAATACAATGAGCAGTTCTTC. The encoded protein is CASSPRNREYNEQFF. Combining the CDR3 with reference TRBV18 and TRBJ2-1 gives the whole variable domain NAGVMQNPRHLVRRRGQEARLRCSPMKGHSHVYWYRQLPEEGLKFMVYLQKENIIDESGMPKERFSAEFPKEGPSILRIQQVVRGDSAAYFCASSPRNREYNEQFFGPGTRLTVL.

Here the CDR3 DNA reads TGCGCCAGCAGCTCTGACAGGGTTCGTGAAGCTTTCTTT. Encoded protein: CASSSDRVREAFF. The gene calls are TRBV5-1 and TRBJ1-1; the match to TRBD1 covers 7 bases. The germline V gene encodes CDR1 SGHRS and CDR2 YFSETQ. The CDR3 is 13 residues long. The V segment lost 3 bases and the J segment 7 bases; nucleotides outside the gene matches: 6.

The chain is built from TRBV5-1 and TRBJ1-2; 7 positions match TRBD1. In germline, CDR1 is SGHRS, CDR2 YFSETQ. The CDR3 runs to 15 residues. Unmatched junction bases numbered 14, after V lost 4 bases and J lost 8 bases. CDR3 sequence: CASSPWTGKEMGYTF. The CDR3 DNA reads as TGCGCCAGCAGCCCGTGGACAGGAAAGGAGATGGGCTACACCTTC.

This chain uses TRBV6-5 with TRBJ1-2; the D gene is possibly TRBD1 (5 bases). Germline V gene data show CDR1 as MNHEY and CDR2 as SVGAGI. V lost 2 bases and J lost 6, with 16 bases in between. This CDR3 spans 15 amino acids. CDR3: CASSYLGLQNHGYTF. The CDR3 DNA sequence: TGTGCCAGCAGTTACCTGGGACTCCAAAACCATGGCTACACCTTC.

The count of this clone is one. This sample also contains other DNA sequences that code for the same CDR3. The chain has TRBV28 and TRBJ2-5; the D is unclear. Germline CDR1 is MDHEN and CDR2 is SYDVKM. Trimming removed 5 bases at V and 4 bases at J, with 8 bases between. The length of the CDR3 is 12 residues. CDR3: CASSPTGETQYF. CDR3 nucleotides: TGTGCCAGCAGTCCGACGGGAGAGACCCAGTACTTC.

V and J are TRBV29-1 and TRBJ2-1; 11 bases align to TRBD1. This CDR3 is built from 14 residues. Germline V gives CDR1 SQVTM, CDR2 ANQGSEA. The V gene end was trimmed by 7 bases and the J gene end by 4 bases; junction bases not matched to a gene: 6. In DNA, the CDR3 is TGCAGCGCCGCCGGGACAGGGGGTTACAATGAGCAGTTCTTC. Encoded protein: CSAAGTGGYNEQFF.

Notes on this clone: Other DNA sequences in this specimen translate into the identical CDR3. The chain recombines TRBV7-3 with TRBJ2-1; no clear D gene. CDR3 length equals 11 residues. The V and J ends lost 1 base and 9 bases respectively, with 4 bases between them. Per germline, CDR1 SGHTA and CDR2 FQGTGA. CDR3 nucleotides: TGTGCCAGCAGCTTAAATGGTGAGCAGTTCTTC. As protein: CASSLNGEQFF.